Sequencing of this T cell receptor (beta chain) was carried out in a study of a mutant IDH1 vaccine in newly diagnosed glioma. Looking at the study overall: The study started vaccination 4-6 weeks after radiotherapy alone, or with temozolomide cycles. Treatment recipients were around 62% male and about 40% female, and their mean age was roughly 44 years. Patients arrived already treated with radiotherapy, temozolomide, or both, most having had both.

Time point of the sample: week 23, last vaccination. The content of each vaccine dose was 300 ug of mutant IDH1 20-mer peptide, and topical imiquimod accompanied it. New WHO grade 3 or 4 IDH1-mutant, ATRX-lost astrocytomas were present in all donors. Assay: immunoSEQ multiplex PCR; the TCRdb copy retains only in-frame clones and omits some. This table has 43,000 or so clones, approximately 84% appearing once. Points on this clone: Its antigen is not identified.

The length of the CDR3 is 16 residues. V shed 1 base, J shed 4 bases, and the junction held 8 bases outside the gene matches. The V gene's germline CDR1 is LNHDA and CDR2 SQIVND (reference sequence). The sequence derives from a woman aged 18-29 years with glioma. Some clones in this sample may be carry-over from other donors' samples. The chain couples TRBV19 to TRBJ2-5; the match to TRBD2 covers 8 bases. The sequencing used PBMCs, collected from a glioma patient whose treatment included an IDH1 peptide vaccine. The CDR3 coding sequence is TGTGCCAGTAGTATAGTGGCGGGGGGCGAGGGAGAGACCCAGTACTTC. Translated: CASSIVAGGEGETQYF.